The 13 T cell receptor beta chains below all came from one sample that was sequenced in a study of blood T cells in healthy people across ages. The use of a sample-barcoded 5' primer and a J-beta primer mix characterized a second PCR of roughly 6 to 11 cycles. Each CDR3 protein is one row after TCRdb ran MiXCR on the 5' RACE reads. This sample yields about 680,000 distinct CDR3 sequences, of which around 48% are seen a single time; about 32% belongs to the top ten. Sequences were obtained from blood. The receptors derive from a woman between 55 and 75 years old in good health.

This clonotype was counted a few times. V usage is TRBV20-1 and J usage is TRBJ1-2, with D maybe TRBD1 (5 bases). This CDR3 region has 12 residues. Looked up from germline, CDR1 is DFQATT and CDR2 is SNEGSKA (reference sequence). The CDR3 loop is CTITSQATGYTF. DNA of the CDR3: TGCACTATTACTTCACAGGCTACCGGCTACACCTTC.

The chain combines TRBV3-1 with TRBJ1-6; D is undetermined. V was cut by 1 base and J by 7 bases, with 8 bases left in between. The CDR3 runs 14 residues. CDR1 is LGHDT, CDR2 YNNKEL, per germline (reference sequence). The CDR3: CASSQGAPNSPLHF. The CDR3 DNA follows: TGTGCCAGCAGCCAAGGGGCACCGAATTCACCCCTCCACTTT.

This clonotype was found many times. The chain couples TRBV7-3 to TRBJ1-2; D is uncertain. The CDR3 consists of 14 residues. Deletions cut 0 bases from V and 8 bases from J, with 13 bases between. Per germline, CDR1 SGHTA and CDR2 FQGTGA. CDR3 in amino acids: CASSLTPFIRGYTF. The CDR3 DNA reads as TGTGCCAGCAGCTTAACCCCCTTTATAAGAGGCTACACCTTC.

The chain recombines TRBV19 with TRBJ2-5; D is unresolved. The CDR3 sequence is 14 residues long. Germline CDR1 and CDR2: LNHDA and SQIVND (reference sequence). The V gene lost 1 base and the J gene lost 2 bases, with 8 bases spanning the gap. CDR3 amino acids: CASSIGAGQETQYF. The CDR3 region has the DNA TGTGCCAGTAGTATAGGGGCTGGTCAAGAGACCCAGTACTTC.

This clonotype turned up a few times. V is TRBV5-6 and J is TRBJ1-2, with D hard to call. The V end lost 5 bases, the J end lost 4 bases, and 15 bases lay between the germline ends. Germline CDR1 is SGHDT and CDR2 is YYEEEE. This CDR3 region has 14 residues. In DNA form, the CDR3 reads TGTGCCAGCAGTGAGGAAGCGTGGGGCTATGGCTACACCTTC. The encoded protein is CASSEEAWGYGYTF.

The rearrangement links TRBV12-3 or TRBV12-4 to TRBJ2-1, with 10 bases matching TRBD2. This CDR3 region has 16 residues. The J segment lost 2 bases and the V segment lost 6 bases, leaving 7 bases of the junction unmatched. CDR3 coding DNA: TGTGCCAGCAGCCACCGGACTAGCGGAACCTACAATGAGCAGTTCTTC. Protein: CASSHRTSGTYNEQFF.

As regards this clonotype: The junction and the germline gene differ at one end; a read error may be behind it. This chain links TRBV25-1 with TRBJ1-6; D not resolved. In germline, CDR1 is MGHDK, CDR2 SYGVNS. The CDR3 spans 13 residues. In nucleotides, the CDR3 is TGTGCCAGCAGTGAAAAGTATAATGCACCCCTCCACTTT. Encoded protein: CASSEKYNAPLHF.

The chain joins TRBV20-1 to TRBJ2-1; TRBD2 agrees at 8 bases. CDR1 is DFQATT, CDR2 SNEGSKA, per germline (reference sequence). V lost 1 base to trimming and J lost 2 bases; unmatched junction nucleotides: 4. The CDR3 covers 15 residues. This CDR3 reads CSARAPGLAYNEQFF. CDR3 DNA sequence: TGCAGTGCTAGAGCGCCGGGACTAGCCTACAATGAGCAGTTCTTC.

V and J are TRBV27 and TRBJ2-1; the match to TRBD1 covers 8 bases. Trimming took 6 bases from V and 9 from J; bases not matched to a gene: 10. From germline, CDR1 is MNHEY and CDR2 SMNVEV (reference sequence). The CDR3 contains 14 residues. The CDR3 loop is CASSPNRGAGEQFF. The CDR3 DNA sequence: TGTGCCAGCAGCCCTAACAGGGGGGCGGGTGAGCAGTTCTTC.

As to this clonotype: Mismatch with germline at one junction end may stem from a read error. This rearrangement joins TRBV6-5 to TRBJ1-4, with unresolved D. Germline V gene data show CDR1 as MNHEY and CDR2 as SVGAGI. This CDR3 is 14 amino acids long. The DNA of the CDR3 is TGTGCCAGCAGTACCCTACAATGGGATGAAAAACCGTTTTTT. Its translation: CASSTLQWDEKPFF.

The rearrangement links TRBV30 to TRBJ1-2; D gene ambiguous. The CDR3 is made up of 12 amino acids. V was shortened by 3 bases and J by 4 bases, with 9 bases between the two germline ends. Germline V gene lookup returns CDR1 GTSNPN and CDR2 SVGIG (reference sequence). The CDR3 DNA reads TGTGCCTGGAGGGTGGGGAGCTATGGCTACACCTTC. As protein: CAWRVGSYGYTF.

The chain is built from TRBV5-6 and TRBJ1-4; no firm D call. This CDR3 contains 15 residues. The V end lost 5 bases, the J end lost 0 bases, and 11 bases lay between the germline ends. Germline V lookup: CDR1 SGHDT, CDR2 YYEEEE. The CDR3 loop reads CASSYNRATNEKLFF. The CDR3 DNA is TGTGCCAGCAGTTATAACCGAGCAACTAATGAAAAACTGTTTTTT.

Of note for this clonotype: Being one base from a much bigger clone, this may be a read error. The rearrangement uses TRBV29-1 and TRBJ2-7, with a weak D call TRBD2 (7 bases). TRBJ2-5 explains the end of the DNA better; the J call may be wrong. This CDR3 has 12 amino acids. The V gene's germline CDR1 is SQVTM and CDR2 ANQGSEA. CDR3 protein: CSARRGAETQYF. DNA for the CDR3: TGCAGCGCCCGACGGGGGGCTGAGACCCAGTACTTC.